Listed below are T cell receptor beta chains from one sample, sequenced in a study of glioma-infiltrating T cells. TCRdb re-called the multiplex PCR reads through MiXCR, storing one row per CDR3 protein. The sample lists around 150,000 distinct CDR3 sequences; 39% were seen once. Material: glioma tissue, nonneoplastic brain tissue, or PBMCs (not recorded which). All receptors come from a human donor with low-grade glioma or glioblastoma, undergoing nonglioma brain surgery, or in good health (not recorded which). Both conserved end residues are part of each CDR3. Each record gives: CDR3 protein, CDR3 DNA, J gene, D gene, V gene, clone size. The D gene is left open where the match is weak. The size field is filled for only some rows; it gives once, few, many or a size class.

CDR3aa: CSAHGILTYEQYF
CDR3nt: TGCAGTGCTCACGGGATTTTAACCTACGAGCAGTACTTC
j_gene: TRBJ2-7
d_gene: -
v_gene: TRBV20-1
abundance: few

CDR3aa: CSARRTEAFF
CDR3nt: TGCAGTGCTAGGAGGACTGAAGCTTTCTTT
j_gene: TRBJ1-1
d_gene: -
v_gene: TRBV20-1
abundance: many

CDR3aa: CASSLAVTNNNEQFF
CDR3nt: TGTGCCAGCAGCTTAGCCGTAACGAATAACAATGAGCAGTTCTTC
j_gene: TRBJ2-1
d_gene: -
v_gene: TRBV7-2
abundance: -

CDR3aa: CASRNFGQGIRRAFF
CDR3nt: TGTGCCAGCAGGAACTTCGGACAGGGGATTAGGAGGGCTTTCTTT
j_gene: TRBJ1-1
d_gene: TRBD1
v_gene: TRBV28
abundance: few

CDR3aa: CASSQDRTGGAEAFF
CDR3nt: TGTGCCAGCAGCCAAGATCGAACAGGGGGCGCTGAAGCTTTCTTT
j_gene: TRBJ1-1
d_gene: TRBD1
v_gene: TRBV3-1
abundance: -

CDR3aa: CASSQVESGGWGGRGNYGYTF
CDR3nt: TGCGCCAGCAGCCAAGTCGAGTCGGGGGGCTGGGGGGGGAGGGGAAACTATGGCTACACCTTC
j_gene: TRBJ1-2
d_gene: -
v_gene: TRBV4-3
abundance: -

CDR3aa: CSARTQGNYGYTF
CDR3nt: TGCAGTGCTAGGACACAGGGGAACTATGGCTACACCTTC
j_gene: TRBJ1-2
d_gene: TRBD1
v_gene: TRBV20-1
abundance: few

CDR3aa: CASRELLAKQTQYF
CDR3nt: TGTGCCAGCAGGGAGCTATTGGCCAAACAGACCCAGTACTTC
j_gene: TRBJ2-5
d_gene: -
v_gene: TRBV7-8
abundance: few

CDR3aa: CASSEPGLARNEQFF
CDR3nt: TGTGCCAGCAGTGAGCCGGGACTAGCTCGCAATGAGCAGTTCTTC
j_gene: TRBJ2-1
d_gene: TRBD2
v_gene: TRBV25-1
abundance: few

CDR3aa: CASSESVATTPQFF
CDR3nt: TGTGCCAGCAGTGAGTCCGTAGCCACAACGCCGCAGTTCTTC
j_gene: TRBJ2-1
d_gene: -
v_gene: TRBV2
abundance: few

CDR3aa: CASSSPGQGASETQYF
CDR3nt: TGTGCCAGCAGTTCACCGGGACAGGGGGCATCAGAGACCCAGTACTTC
j_gene: TRBJ2-5
d_gene: TRBD1
v_gene: TRBV28
abundance: few

CDR3aa: CASSLSSGLAPYEQYF
CDR3nt: TGCGCCAGCAGCTTGAGTTCGGGACTAGCGCCATACGAGCAGTACTTC
j_gene: TRBJ2-7
d_gene: TRBD2
v_gene: TRBV5-1
abundance: -

CDR3aa: CASGTGTEVNEQFF
CDR3nt: TGTGCCAGCGGAACCGGGACGGAGGTCAATGAGCAGTTCTTC
j_gene: TRBJ2-1
d_gene: -
v_gene: TRBV6-4
abundance: once

CDR3aa: CASSRDRDNQPQHF
CDR3nt: TGTGCCAGCAGTCGGGACAGGGACAATCAGCCCCAGCATTTT
j_gene: TRBJ1-5
d_gene: TRBD1
v_gene: TRBV6-1
abundance: few

CDR3aa: CASSPGGQEFYGYTF
CDR3nt: TGTGCCAGCTCACCAGGGGGACAGGAGTTCTATGGCTACACCTTC
j_gene: TRBJ1-2
d_gene: TRBD1
v_gene: TRBV18
abundance: -

CDR3aa: CATSRDPPGQYNQPQHF
CDR3nt: TGTGCCACCAGCAGAGACCCTCCGGGACAGTACAATCAGCCCCAGCATTTT
j_gene: TRBJ1-5
d_gene: TRBD1
v_gene: TRBV15
abundance: few

CDR3aa: CASSLRQSGPGTLAKNIQYF
CDR3nt: TGCGCCAGCAGCTTGAGGCAGAGTGGACCTGGAACTCTAGCCAAAAACATTCAGTACTTC
j_gene: TRBJ2-4
d_gene: -
v_gene: TRBV5-1
abundance: -

CDR3aa: CASSTSDRSSLYGYTF
CDR3nt: TGTGCCAGCAGTACATCGGACAGATCGAGCCTCTATGGCTACACCTTC
j_gene: TRBJ1-2
d_gene: -
v_gene: TRBV6-5
abundance: -

CDR3aa: CASSLGDQISYEQYF
CDR3nt: TGCGCCAGCAGCTTAGGTGATCAGATCTCCTACGAGCAGTACTTC
j_gene: TRBJ2-7
d_gene: -
v_gene: TRBV5-1
abundance: -

CDR3aa: CASSVRRGQGNIQYF
CDR3nt: TGTGCCAGCAGCGTCCGCCGCGGACAGGGAAACATTCAGTACTTC
j_gene: TRBJ2-4
d_gene: TRBD1
v_gene: TRBV7-2
abundance: -

CDR3aa: CSAQNLAGGFPSVF
CDR3nt: TGCAGTGCCCAGAACCTAGCGGGGGGGTTCCCATCGGTCTTC
j_gene: TRBJ2-1
d_gene: TRBD2
v_gene: TRBV20-1
abundance: few

CDR3aa: CASSLVDEQFF
CDR3nt: TGCGCCAGCAGCTTGGTGGATGAGCAGTTCTTC
j_gene: TRBJ2-1
d_gene: -
v_gene: TRBV7-2
abundance: -

CDR3aa: CSARNSPNYGYTF
CDR3nt: TGCAGTGCTAGAAACAGCCCTAACTATGGCTACACCTTC
j_gene: TRBJ1-2
d_gene: -
v_gene: TRBV20-1
abundance: -

CDR3aa: CASSYPLAGDTQYF
CDR3nt: TGTGCCAGCAGTTACCCGCTAGCTGGCGATACGCAGTATTTT
j_gene: TRBJ2-3
d_gene: -
v_gene: TRBV6-6
abundance: -

CDR3aa: CASSLRARDRDFNEQFF
CDR3nt: TGTGCCAGCAGCTTAAGAGCCCGGGACAGGGATTTCAATGAGCAGTTCTTC
j_gene: TRBJ2-1
d_gene: TRBD1
v_gene: TRBV5-5
abundance: -

CDR3aa: CSASSRTGYGYAF
CDR3nt: TGCAGTGCTAGTTCTAGGACAGGGTATGGCTACGCCTTC
j_gene: TRBJ1-2
d_gene: TRBD1
v_gene: TRBV20-1
abundance: -

CDR3aa: CASVGLLYEQYF
CDR3nt: TGTGCCAGCGTGGGGCTTCTGTACGAGCAGTACTTC
j_gene: TRBJ2-7
d_gene: -
v_gene: TRBV6-1
abundance: -

CDR3aa: CSARGPVNTEAFF
CDR3nt: TGCAGTGCTAGGGGCCCGGTGAACACTGAAGCTTTCTTT
j_gene: TRBJ1-1
d_gene: -
v_gene: TRBV20-1
abundance: -